Below are 17 T cell receptor beta chains sequenced from a single sample in a study of technical replicates of blood from a few donors. Assay: immunoSEQ multiplex PCR; the TCRdb copy retains only in-frame clones and omits some. This table holds some 74,000 clones, approximately 90% found once. Sequencing was performed on T cells isolated from PBMCs. All receptors derive from a human donor in good health.

This rearrangement joins TRBV2 to TRBJ2-3; D not resolved. V was pared by 3 bases and J by 1 base, with 14 bases between. The germline V gene has CDR1 SNHLY and CDR2 FYNNEI. The CDR3 is 16 residues long. The CDR3 DNA reads TGTGCCAGCAGTGAGGATGTTATCGGAGGCACAGATACGCAGTATTTT. Encoded protein: CASSEDVIGGTDTQYF.

The rearrangement joins TRBV13 to TRBJ2-1; tentatively, D is TRBD2 (6 bases). The CDR3 consists of 12 residues. Germline V gene data show CDR1 as PRHDT and CDR2 as FYEKMQ (reference sequence). Deletions cut 2 bases from V and 9 bases from J, with 8 bases between. CDR3 amino acids: CASSLTGVEQFF. The CDR3 DNA follows: TGTGCCAGCAGCTTAACGGGAGTTGAGCAGTTCTTC.

This chain links TRBV27 with TRBJ2-1; TRBD2 matches at 8 bases. With V trimmed by 0 bases and J by 0 bases, 4 bases remained unmatched. The CDR3 spans 17 residues. Germline CDR1 is MNHEY and CDR2 is SMNVEV (reference sequence). CDR3 in DNA: TGTGCCAGCAGTTTATCGTCTAGCGGGCTCTCCTACAATGAGCAGTTCTTC. Translated, it gives CASSLSSSGLSYNEQFF.

This clone turned up a few times. The J gene is TRBJ1-4, the V gene TRBV27; D is perhaps TRBD1 (5 bases). The CDR3 consists of 14 residues. Trimming took off 5 bases at V and 8 bases at J, with 15 bases between the two ends. Per germline, CDR1 MNHEY and CDR2 SMNVEV (reference sequence). Here the CDR3 reads CASSARAYTEKLFF. The CDR3, as DNA: TGTGCCAGCAGTGCCAGGGCGTATACGGAAAAACTGTTTTTT.

This clone was counted once. The gene calls are TRBV29-1 and TRBJ1-2; 8 bases align to TRBD1. The CDR3 loop spans 13 amino acids. The germline CDR1 and CDR2 sequences are SQVTM and ANQGSEA. The J segment lost 6 bases and the V segment lost 6 bases, leaving 9 bases of the junction unmatched. The CDR3 DNA reads TGCAGCGTCACCCCAGGGGGCGGAGATGGCTACACCTTC. It translates to CSVTPGGGDGYTF.

The V and J genes are TRBV7-3 and TRBJ2-7; possibly TRBD1 for D (5 bases). Germline CDR1 SGHTA, CDR2 FQGTGA. V lost 5 bases and J 4 bases, leaving 12 bases between the germline ends. CDR3 length: 13 residues. As DNA, the CDR3 is TGTGCCAGCAGCCCGAACCAGGGTTACGAGCAGTACTTC. Residues: CASSPNQGYEQYF.

The chain joins TRBV11-3 to TRBJ2-7, with 9 bases that match TRBD1. CDR1 and CDR2 from the germline V gene are SGHNT and YENEEA. The CDR3 is 14 amino acids. After removal of 5 bases from V and 2 bases from J, the junction contained 4 bases not matched to a gene. In DNA form, the CDR3 reads TGTGCCAGCAGCCCCCGACAGGGGGCCTACGAGCAGTACTTC. Its protein is CASSPRQGAYEQYF.

This chain links TRBV5-1 with TRBJ2-5; 10 bases align to TRBD2. Trimming took 2 bases from V and 4 from J; bases not matched to a gene: 5. This CDR3 is 15 amino acids long. CDR1 and CDR2 (germline): SGHRS, YFSETQ. The CDR3 sequence is CASSLAGGPGETQYF. The CDR3 DNA reads as TGCGCCAGCAGCTTAGCGGGAGGGCCGGGAGAGACCCAGTACTTC.

The rearrangement joins TRBV5-1 to TRBJ1-2; D is unresolved. V lost 0 bases to trimming and J lost 7 bases, with 13 bases between them. Germline assignment: CDR1 SGHRS and CDR2 YFSETQ. The CDR3 totals 14 residues. The CDR3 is CASSLELQAAGYTF. CDR3 sequence (DNA): TGCGCCAGCAGCTTGGAACTCCAGGCCGCTGGCTACACCTTC.

The chain employs TRBV4-1 and TRBJ2-1; D might be TRBD1 (6 bases). Trimming pared 0 bases from V and 7 bases from J, leaving 7 bases between. The CDR3 has 13 residues. Looked up from germline, CDR1 is MGHRA and CDR2 is YSYEKL. CDR3 in DNA: TGCGCCAGCAGCCAAGAGAGGGGGAATGAGCAGTTCTTC. Encoded protein: CASSQERGNEQFF.

The chain recombines TRBV4-1 with TRBJ2-3; 9 bases agree with TRBD1. V was pared by 4 bases and J by 2 bases, with 4 bases of the junction left unmatched. The CDR3 consists of 15 residues. Germline values: CDR1 MGHRA, CDR2 YSYEKL. CDR3 residues: CASSRRDRDTDTQYF. The CDR3 nucleotides read TGCGCCAGCAGCCGCCGGGACAGGGACACAGATACGCAGTATTTT.

This clone appeared a single time. The rearrangement uses TRBV27 and TRBJ2-1; the match to TRBD2 covers 11 bases. This CDR3 is built from 16 residues. V trimming: 6 bases; J trimming: 8 bases; junction bases outside the gene matches: 12. Germline CDR1 is MNHEY and CDR2 is SMNVEV (reference sequence). CDR3 protein: CASRELAGATWDEQFF. The CDR3 nucleotides are TGTGCCAGCAGAGAACTAGCGGGAGCGACCTGGGATGAGCAGTTCTTC.

This chain joins TRBV11-2 and TRBJ1-3; D is perhaps TRBD1 (5 bases). This CDR3 comprises 15 residues. V was trimmed by 1 base and J by 4 bases, leaving 11 bases between them. Germline V gives CDR1 SGHAT, CDR2 FQNNGV. CDR3 region: CASSLGGGWGNTIYF. The DNA for the CDR3 is TGTGCCAGCAGCTTAGGGGGCGGATGGGGAAACACCATATATTTT.

This chain uses TRBV27 with TRBJ2-1; 11 bases line up with TRBD2. After removal of 6 bases from V and 3 bases from J, the junction contained 4 bases not matched to a gene. Per germline, CDR1 MNHEY and CDR2 SMNVEV (reference sequence). The CDR3 covers 15 residues. CDR3 in DNA: TGTGCCAGCAGCATGACTAGCGGGAACTACAATGAGCAGTTCTTC. It translates to CASSMTSGNYNEQFF.

This rearrangement joins TRBV19 to TRBJ2-3, with D possibly TRBD2 on 6 matching bases. Deletions cut 1 base from V and 1 base from J, with 9 bases between. This CDR3 region has 15 residues. CDR1 and CDR2 from the germline V gene are LNHDA and SQIVND (reference sequence). In DNA form, the CDR3 reads TGTGCCAGTAGTATAGGAGGGACTCGCACAGATACGCAGTATTTT. This encodes CASSIGGTRTDTQYF.

The gene calls are TRBV28 and TRBJ1-2; D call uncertain. Germline CDR1 reads MDHEN; CDR2 reads SYDVKM. This CDR3 comprises 12 residues. Between the trimmed V and J ends, which lost 3 bases and 6 bases, there was a span of 8 bases. CDR3 nucleotides: TGTGCCAGCAGTTTGGGAGTCGATGGCTACACCTTC. It translates to CASSLGVDGYTF.

The CDR3 coding sequence is TGTGCCAGCAGCTTAGACACTTGGGGCGGCTCCTTTAGCTCCTACGAGCAGTACTTC. This encodes CASSLDTWGGSFSSYEQYF. This chain uses TRBV7-8 with TRBJ2-7; a possible D gene is TRBD1 (5 bases). The length of the CDR3 is 19 residues. Per germline, CDR1 SGHVS and CDR2 FQNEAQ. Trimming shortened V by 1 base and J by 0 bases, and 22 bases separated the two germline ends.